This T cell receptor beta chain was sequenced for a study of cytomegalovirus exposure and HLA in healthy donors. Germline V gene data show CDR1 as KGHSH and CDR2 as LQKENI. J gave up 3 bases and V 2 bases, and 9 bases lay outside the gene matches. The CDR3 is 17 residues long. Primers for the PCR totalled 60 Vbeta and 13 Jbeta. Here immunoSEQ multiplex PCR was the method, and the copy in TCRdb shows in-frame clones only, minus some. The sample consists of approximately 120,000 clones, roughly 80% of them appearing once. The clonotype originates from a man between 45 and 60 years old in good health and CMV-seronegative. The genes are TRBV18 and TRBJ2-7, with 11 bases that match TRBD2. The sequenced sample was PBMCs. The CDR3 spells CASSPTGTSGSVYEQYF. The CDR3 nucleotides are TGTGCCAGCTCACCAACCGGGACTAGCGGATCGGTCTACGAGCAGTACTTC.